The 27 T cell receptor beta chains listed next were all sequenced from one sample in a study of cytotoxic CD8 clonotypes in ibrutinib-treated CLL. Libraries were prepared by immunoSEQ multiplex PCR; TCRdb keeps only in-frame clonotypes and omits some of them. This table has 130,000 or so clones, approximately 83% appearing once. The specimen was PBMCs, collected after 24 months of ibrutinib treatment. These receptor sequences come from a human donor with chronic lymphocytic leukemia.

The CDR3 loop reads CASSEYAAAYQPQHF. CDR3 sequence (DNA): TGTGCCAGCAGTGAATACGCGGCAGCCTATCAGCCCCAGCATTTT. The rearrangement joins TRBV6-1 to TRBJ1-5, with D unclear. Trimming stripped 2 bases from V and 5 bases from J, with 13 bases between. The V gene's germline CDR1 is MNHNS and CDR2 SASEGT. This CDR3 has 15 residues.

The V and J genes are TRBV5-6 and TRBJ2-7, with 8 bases fitting TRBD1. This CDR3 contains 11 residues. Germline lookup yields CDR1 SGHDT and CDR2 YYEEEE. V was clipped by 4 bases and J by 12 bases; unmatched bases: 6. The CDR3 here is CASSGGQVPYF. Here the CDR3 DNA reads TGTGCCAGCAGCGGGGGACAGGTCCCGTACTTC. Full variable domain (rest looked up from reference TRBV5-6 and TRBJ2-7): DAGVTQSPTHLIKTRGQQVTLRCSPKSGHDTVSWYQQALGQGPQFIFQYYEEEERQRGNFPDRFSGHQFPNYSSELNVNALLLGDSALYLCASSGGQVPYFGPGTRLTVT.

CDR3 in DNA: TGTGCCAGCAGCTTAGCTTCTGGACTAGGCTCCTACGAGCAGTACTTC. Translating it yields CASSLASGLGSYEQYF. This sequence joins TRBV7-9 and TRBJ2-7; TRBD2 agrees at 7 bases. Germline lookup yields CDR1 SEHNR and CDR2 FQNEAQ (reference sequence). This CDR3 contains 16 residues. Trimming cost V 0 bases and J 0 bases; bases outside gene matches: 5.

The chain is built from TRBV28 and TRBJ1-5; D remains unclear. Trimming left V 6 bases short and J 11 bases short, with 17 bases between. CDR1 is MDHEN and CDR2 is SYDVKM in the germline V gene. The CDR3 sequence is 13 residues long. This chain's CDR3 is CASRPPLGVSQHF. CDR3 DNA sequence: TGTGCCAGCAGGCCGCCCCTGGGCGTCTCCCAGCATTTT.

V is TRBV18 and J is TRBJ1-4, with D perhaps TRBD1 (5 bases). Per the germline V gene, CDR1 is KGHSH and CDR2 is LQKENI. The CDR3 runs 17 residues. V was shortened by 2 bases and J by 4 bases, with 17 bases between the two germline ends. The CDR3 DNA reads as TGTGCCAGCTCACCAACGAGGGGTTGGGGAGTTAATGAAAAACTGTTTTTT. It is translated as CASSPTRGWGVNEKLFF.

The chain links TRBV9 to TRBJ2-5; D perhaps matches TRBD1 (5 bases). The CDR3 is 15 residues long. V gave up 7 bases and J gave up 4 bases, with 20 bases separating them. The germline V gene encodes CDR1 SGDLS and CDR2 YYNGEE. CDR3 sequence: CASGTWGETAETQYF. As DNA, the CDR3 is TGTGCCAGCGGCACCTGGGGCGAAACCGCAGAGACCCAGTACTTC.

The chain has TRBV7-3 and TRBJ2-1; D is unresolved. The germline V and J ends were trimmed by 2 bases and 0 bases, with 8 bases remaining between them. CDR1 is SGHTA and CDR2 is FQGTGA in the germline V gene. The CDR3 runs 15 residues. DNA of the CDR3: TGTGCCAGCAGCTTAGGACGAGGCTCCTACAATGAGCAGTTCTTC. Its translation: CASSLGRGSYNEQFF.

This sequence joins TRBV29-1 and TRBJ2-7; 8 bases are shared with TRBD1. After removal of 7 bases from V and 0 bases from J, the junction contained 8 bases not matched to a gene. Per germline, CDR1 SQVTM and CDR2 ANQGSEA. The CDR3 consists of 14 residues. The CDR3 reads CSASRDRSSYEQYF. As DNA, the CDR3 is TGCAGCGCCTCCCGGGACAGGAGCTCCTACGAGCAGTACTTC.

The rearrangement links TRBV7-2 to TRBJ2-3, with D possibly being TRBD1 or TRBD2 (5 bases each). The CDR3 runs to 14 residues. Germline V gene sequence: CDR1 SGHTA, CDR2 FQGNSA. V was shortened by 4 bases and J by 2 bases, with 10 bases between the two germline ends. CDR3 in DNA: TGTGCCAGCAGCTCGGGACCGGCCACAGATACGCAGTATTTT. Protein sequence: CASSSGPATDTQYF. Variable domain in full (rest from reference TRBV7-2 and TRBJ2-3): GAGVSQSPSNKVTEKGKDVELRCDPISGHTALYWYRQSLGQGLEFLIYFQGNSAPDKSGLPSDRFSAERTGGSVSTLTIQRTQQEDSAVYLCASSSGPATDTQYFGPGTRLTVL.

J is TRBJ2-2 and V is TRBV4-1, with D perhaps assigned TRBD1 or TRBD2 (5 bases each). The CDR3 runs to 13 residues. Germline V gene data show CDR1 as MGHRA and CDR2 as YSYEKL. Trimming left V 1 base short and J 7 bases short, with 7 bases between. The CDR3 coding sequence is TGCGCCAGCAGCCAAGGAGGGGTCGGGGAGCTGTTTTTT. It encodes CASSQGGVGELFF.

V usage is TRBV28 and J usage is TRBJ2-7, with 7 bases matching TRBD1. CDR1 is MDHEN and CDR2 is SYDVKM in the germline V gene. The V and J ends lost 8 bases and 2 bases, in that order; junction bases with no gene match: 9. This CDR3 is built from 14 residues. The CDR3 coding sequence is TGTGCCAGCCTAGGGGCAGGGGGAACCTACGAGCAGTACTTC. Translating it yields CASLGAGGTYEQYF.

This rearrangement joins TRBV29-1 to TRBJ2-4; no clear D gene. Trimming stripped 2 bases from V and 8 bases from J, with 10 bases between. From germline, CDR1 is SQVTM and CDR2 ANQGSEA. This CDR3 is built from 12 residues. In nucleotides, the CDR3 is TGCAGCGTTGAATCCGGTGCGGACATTCAGTACTTC. Translated: CSVESGADIQYF.

The chain joins TRBV5-4 to TRBJ2-3, with TRBD1 matching over 9 bases. CDR1 SGHNT and CDR2 YYREEE come from the germline V gene (reference sequence). The CDR3 extends over 14 amino acids. Germline trimming cut 4 bases from V and 4 bases from J; bases unmatched to any gene: 4. The CDR3 here is CASSQGQGPDTQYF. The CDR3 DNA sequence: TGTGCCAGCAGCCAGGGACAGGGCCCAGATACGCAGTATTTT.

This clone was counted between two and nine times. The rearrangement uses TRBV2 and TRBJ1-1, with D tentatively TRBD1 (5 bases). The CDR3 spans 13 residues. V was clipped by 4 bases and J by 0 bases, with 6 bases between them. Looked up from germline, CDR1 is SNHLY and CDR2 is FYNNEI. The CDR3 sequence is CASSGQLNTEAFF. CDR3 sequence (DNA): TGTGCCAGCAGTGGACAGCTGAACACTGAAGCTTTCTTT.

The J gene is TRBJ2-1, the V gene TRBV7-9; TRBD1 or TRBD2 may be the D gene (5 bases each). Trimming pared 3 bases from V and 10 bases from J, leaving 16 bases between. The CDR3 runs to 14 residues. Germline V CDR1 and CDR2: SEHNR, FQNEAQ (reference sequence). In DNA, the CDR3 is TGTGCCAGCAGCTTCGCTGGGGGAGTGGACGAGCAGTTCTTC. Translation: CASSFAGGVDEQFF.

The genes are TRBV19 and TRBJ2-2; D is uncertain. The CDR3 has 14 residues. Germline V CDR1 and CDR2: LNHDA, SQIVND (reference sequence). Between the trimmed V and J ends, which lost 7 bases and 4 bases, there was a span of 13 bases. Here the CDR3 DNA reads TGTGCCAGTAAAAGTCGGTCAACCACCGGGGAGCTGTTTTTT. This translates into CASKSRSTTGELFF.

This clone is a singleton in its sample. The chain couples TRBV30 to TRBJ1-5; 7 bases align to TRBD1. The CDR3 is 14 residues long. Losses at the gene ends were 1 base for V and 7 bases for J; bases not matched to a gene: 7. In germline, CDR1 is GTSNPN, CDR2 SVGIG (reference sequence). In nucleotides, the CDR3 is TGTGCCTGGAGTGATCTGACAGGGAGACAGCCCCAGCATTTT. The encoded protein is CAWSDLTGRQPQHF.

This clone came up a few times. This chain joins TRBV7-2 and TRBJ2-7; 7 nucleotides align to TRBD2. V lost 2 bases to trimming and J lost 1 base; unmatched junction nucleotides: 11. The CDR3 length is 17 residues. Germline V lookup: CDR1 SGHTA, CDR2 FQGNSA. For the CDR3, the DNA is TGTGCCAGCAGCTTAAGAGTGATGCGGGAGAGGTCCTACGAGCAGTACTTC. Residues: CASSLRVMRERSYEQYF.

V is TRBV7-9 and J is TRBJ2-3; D call uncertain. CDR3 length: 15 residues. V lost 1 base, J lost 0 bases, and 8 bases lay in between. The V gene's germline CDR1 is SEHNR and CDR2 FQNEAQ (reference sequence). CDR3 residues: CASSLEAASTDTQYF. Written as DNA, the CDR3 is TGTGCCAGCAGCTTAGAGGCAGCTAGCACAGATACGCAGTATTTT.

This rearrangement joins TRBV2 to TRBJ1-2; 7 nucleotides align to TRBD1. Germline V CDR1 and CDR2: SNHLY, FYNNEI. After removal of 8 bases from V and 6 bases from J, the junction contained 12 bases not matched to a gene. The CDR3 is made up of 14 amino acids. The CDR3 nucleotides are TGTGCCAGCGGCTCTACGACAGGGAGGCATGGCTACACCTTC. Translation: CASGSTTGRHGYTF.

This chain joins TRBV28 and TRBJ2-7, with D perhaps TRBD1 (5 bases). Germline values: CDR1 MDHEN, CDR2 SYDVKM. The ends were cut back, 5 bases at V and 3 bases at J, with 8 bases in the middle. The CDR3 spans 12 residues. CDR3 protein: CASSETGYEQYF. In nucleotides, the CDR3 is TGTGCCAGCAGTGAAACAGGCTACGAGCAGTACTTC.

The CDR3 is CASRDLRQGAGGELFF. CDR3 nucleotide sequence: TGTGCCAGCAGAGATCTTAGACAGGGGGCCGGCGGGGAGCTGTTTTTT. V usage is TRBV25-1 and J usage is TRBJ2-2; 10 bases are a match to TRBD1. The CDR3 is 16 amino acids. Looked up from germline, CDR1 is MGHDK and CDR2 is SYGVNS. V lost 6 bases and J lost 7; bases outside the gene matches: 11.

The gene calls are TRBV30 and TRBJ2-2, with 8 positions matching TRBD1. V dropped 2 bases and J dropped 6; count of bases not matched to a gene: 5. Germline V gives CDR1 GTSNPN, CDR2 SVGIG (reference sequence). The CDR3 runs to 14 residues. The CDR3 coding sequence is TGTGCCTGGAGTCCGGACAGGGCCTCCGGGGAGCTGTTTTTT. Its protein is CAWSPDRASGELFF. The full variable domain, completed using reference TRBV30 and TRBJ2-2, is SQTIHQWPATLVQPVGSPLSLECTVEGTSNPNLYWYRQAAGRGLQLLFYSVGIGQISSEVPQNLSASRPQDRQFILSSKKLLLSDSGFYLCAWSPDRASGELFFGEGSRLTVL.

The sample holds one count of this clone. V usage is TRBV21-1 and J usage is TRBJ2-1; TRBD1, the table's D call, was not compared with the DNA. TRBV21-1 counts as a pseudogene. The CDR3 totals 15 residues. This chain's CDR3 is CASSTGQGIDNEQFF. CDR3 nucleotide sequence: TGTGCCAGCAGTACGGGACAGGGGATAGACAATGAGCAGTTCTTC.

This sequence joins TRBV28 and TRBJ1-3; D call uncertain. The germline gives CDR1 MDHEN, CDR2 SYDVKM. V shed 5 bases and J shed 4 bases, with 30 bases lying between them. The CDR3 contains 20 residues. The CDR3 DNA is TGTGCCAGCAGTCTCCGAGGCACAGACTTCGGACGGGCGAAGGGAAACACCATATATTTT. Its translation: CASSLRGTDFGRAKGNTIYF.

The DNA of the CDR3 is TGTGCCATCAGTGGGGCGGAGCAGGGCTTTTCCTACGAGCAGTACTTC. The encoded protein is CAISGAEQGFSYEQYF. The gene calls are TRBV10-3 and TRBJ2-7, with TRBD1 as a possible D gene (5 bases). V shed 4 bases and J shed 1 base, with 17 bases lying between them. Germline CDR1 ENHRY, CDR2 SYGVKD. CDR3 length: 16 residues.

The CDR3 nucleotides read TGCGCCAGCAGCTTGGCCGGGACTAGCGTCGAGACCCAGTACTTC. Its translation: CASSLAGTSVETQYF. V usage is TRBV5-1 and J usage is TRBJ2-5; 10 bases fit TRBD2. V was clipped by 0 bases and J by 5 bases; unmatched bases: 4. Germline V gene data show CDR1 as SGHRS and CDR2 as YFSETQ. This CDR3 contains 15 residues.